Below, 11 T cell receptor beta chains from the same sample are listed, as sequenced in a study of cytomegalovirus exposure and HLA in healthy donors. Researchers ran the PCR with 60 Vbeta and 13 Jbeta primers. Method: immunoSEQ multiplex PCR; TCRdb's copy keeps in-frame clones and lacks some. The table for this sample gives roughly 40,000 clones. The source material was PBMCs. All receptors derive from a man in his thirties or forties in good health and CMV-seronegative.

The chain carries TRBV7-2 and TRBJ2-7; 9 bases agree with TRBD1. The germline V gene has CDR1 SGHTA and CDR2 FQGNSA. With V trimmed by 4 bases and J by 5 bases, 6 bases remained unmatched. This CDR3 has 14 amino acids. CDR3 bases: TGTGCCAGCAGCTCGTGGGGGACAGGGAACGAGCAGTACTTC. Translation: CASSSWGTGNEQYF.

This sequence joins TRBV7-3 and TRBJ1-2; D perhaps matches TRBD1 (6 bases). Per germline, CDR1 SGHTA and CDR2 FQGTGA. Trimming shortened V by 5 bases and J by 0 bases, and 13 bases separated the two germline ends. CDR3 length equals 15 residues. DNA for the CDR3: TGTGCCAGCAGCACCACGGGACATACTAACTATGGCTACACCTTC. Protein: CASSTTGHTNYGYTF. Variable domain in full (rest from reference TRBV7-3 and TRBJ1-2): GAGVSQTPSNKVTEKGKYVELRCDPISGHTALYWYRQSLGQGPEFLIYFQGTGAADDSGLPNDRFFAVRPEGSVSTLKIQRTERGDSAVYLCASSTTGHTNYGYTFGSGTRLTVV.

With respect to this clone: At one of its ends the junction is not consistent with the germline gene, which may arise from a read error. Distinct nucleotide sequences in the sample also encode this CDR3. This rearrangement joins TRBV30 to TRBJ1-6, with TRBD1 as a possible D gene (6 bases). CDR1 and CDR2 (germline): GTSNPN, SVGIG (reference sequence). The CDR3 covers 14 residues. CDR3 loop: CAWRHRAYNSPLHF. CDR3 nucleotide sequence: TGTGCCTGGAGGCACAGGGCCTATAATTCACCCCTACACTTT.

This chain links TRBV4-1 with TRBJ2-7; 9 bases agree with TRBD1. CDR3 length equals 16 residues. From germline, CDR1 is MGHRA and CDR2 YSYEKL. Losses at the gene ends were 1 base for V and 1 base for J; bases not matched to a gene: 5. CDR3 residues: CASSQAGQGPSYEQYF. CDR3 DNA sequence: TGCGCCAGCAGCCAAGCGGGACAGGGTCCTTCCTACGAGCAGTACTTC.

The CDR3 DNA reads TGTGCCAGCAGACCCAGGGGGGTACTGTACACTGAAGCTTTCTTT. Translated: CASRPRGVLYTEAFF. The chain employs TRBV2 and TRBJ1-1, with TRBD1 matching 7 bases. The CDR3 runs to 15 residues. Trimming at V came to 6 bases and at J to 3 bases, leaving 10 bases not matched to a gene. Germline values: CDR1 SNHLY, CDR2 FYNNEI.

The chain combines TRBV6-5 with TRBJ2-2; D gene unclear. Germline-derived CDR1 and CDR2 are MNHEY and SVGAGI. The CDR3 loop spans 13 amino acids. The V gene lost 2 bases and the J gene lost 7 bases, with 8 bases spanning the gap. The DNA of the CDR3 is TGTGCCAGCAGTTACACGGCAGGCGGGGAGCTGTTTTTT. It yields the protein CASSYTAGGELFF.

V gene TRBV5-4 combines with J gene TRBJ2-5; D might be TRBD1 (5 bases). CDR1 is SGHNT and CDR2 is YYREEE in the germline V gene (reference sequence). The CDR3 consists of 14 residues. The V and J ends lost 4 bases and 12 bases respectively, with 22 bases between them. CDR3 nucleotides: TGTGCCAGCAGCCCCTCTGGGGCGGTCCCCCCGGAGTACTTC. It yields the protein CASSPSGAVPPEYF.

The chain recombines TRBV30 with TRBJ2-2; 8 bases map to TRBD1. The CDR3 consists of 14 residues. V dropped 3 bases and J dropped 5; count of bases not matched to a gene: 5. Germline CDR1 and CDR2: GTSNPN and SVGIG (reference sequence). CDR3 DNA: TGTGCCTGGAGAGTGACAGGGGCTACCGGGGAGCTGTTTTTT. Translating it yields CAWRVTGATGELFF.

This chain joins TRBV6-6 and TRBJ1-2, with D perhaps TRBD1 (5 bases). CDR1 is MNHNY, CDR2 SVGAGI, per germline (reference sequence). Trimming removed 0 bases at V and 5 bases at J, with 10 bases between. This CDR3 region has 14 residues. The CDR3: CASSYSAGLYGYTF. In DNA, the CDR3 is TGTGCCAGCAGTTACTCGGCGGGGCTTTATGGCTACACCTTC.

The chain uses TRBV4-1 and TRBJ2-1, with 11 bases identical to TRBD2. The germline CDR1 and CDR2 sequences are MGHRA and YSYEKL. The CDR3 loop spans 16 amino acids. Germline trimming cut 3 bases from V and 5 bases from J; bases unmatched to any gene: 6. This CDR3 reads CASSQAAGLADNEQFF. The CDR3 DNA is TGCGCCAGCAGCCAGGCCGCGGGACTAGCGGACAATGAGCAGTTCTTC.

The CDR3 DNA follows: TGTGCCAGCACGGACAGAGCCCAGAGGGCGCAGTACTTC. It translates to CASTDRAQRAQYF. V and J are TRBV25-1 and TRBJ2-7; possibly TRBD1 for D (6 bases). The germline gives CDR1 MGHDK, CDR2 SYGVNS. Trimming pared 7 bases from V and 9 bases from J, leaving 19 bases between. This CDR3 is 13 amino acids long.